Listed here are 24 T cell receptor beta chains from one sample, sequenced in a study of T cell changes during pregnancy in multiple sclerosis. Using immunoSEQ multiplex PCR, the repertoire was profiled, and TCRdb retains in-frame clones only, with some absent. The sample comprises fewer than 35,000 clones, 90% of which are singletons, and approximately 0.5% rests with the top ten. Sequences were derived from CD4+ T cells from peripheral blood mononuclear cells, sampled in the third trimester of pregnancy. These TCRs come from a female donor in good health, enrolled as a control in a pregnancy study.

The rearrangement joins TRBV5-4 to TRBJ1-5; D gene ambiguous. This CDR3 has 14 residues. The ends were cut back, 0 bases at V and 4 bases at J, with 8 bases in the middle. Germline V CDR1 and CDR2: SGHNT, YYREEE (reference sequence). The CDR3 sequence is CASSLAGKNQPQHF. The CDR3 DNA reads TGTGCCAGCAGCTTGGCCGGGAAGAATCAGCCCCAGCATTTT.

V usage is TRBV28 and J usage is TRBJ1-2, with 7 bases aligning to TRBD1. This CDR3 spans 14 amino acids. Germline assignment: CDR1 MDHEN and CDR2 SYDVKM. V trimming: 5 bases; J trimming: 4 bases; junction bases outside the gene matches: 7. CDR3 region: CASSPGDRAYGYTF. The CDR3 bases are TGTGCCAGCAGTCCGGGGGACAGAGCCTATGGCTACACCTTC.

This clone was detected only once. The CDR3 coding sequence is TGTGCCAGCAGCGCTGCGGGGGGTTTTGGAGAGCAGTTCTTC. Translation gives CASSAAGGFGEQFF. The chain joins TRBV7-2 to TRBJ2-1; 8 nucleotides match TRBD2. Germline-derived CDR1 and CDR2 are SGHTA and FQGNSA. The CDR3 covers 14 residues. V lost 5 bases, J lost 10 bases, and 10 bases stayed unmatched.

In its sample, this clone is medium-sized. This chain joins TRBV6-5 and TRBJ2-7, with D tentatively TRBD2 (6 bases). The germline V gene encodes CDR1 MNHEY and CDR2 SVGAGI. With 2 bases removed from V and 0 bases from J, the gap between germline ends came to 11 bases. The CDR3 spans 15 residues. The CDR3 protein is CASSYAAGLSYEQYF. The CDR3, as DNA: TGTGCCAGCAGTTACGCAGCGGGCCTCTCCTACGAGCAGTACTTC.

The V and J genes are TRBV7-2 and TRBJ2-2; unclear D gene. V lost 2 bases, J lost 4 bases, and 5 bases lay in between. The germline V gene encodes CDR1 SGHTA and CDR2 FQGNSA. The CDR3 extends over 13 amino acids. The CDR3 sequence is CASSLSSTGELFF. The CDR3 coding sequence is TGTGCCAGCAGCTTATCCTCCACCGGGGAGCTGTTTTTT. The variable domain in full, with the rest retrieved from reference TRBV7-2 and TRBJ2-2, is GAGVSQSPSNKVTEKGKDVELRCDPISGHTALYWYRQSLGQGLEFLIYFQGNSAPDKSGLPSDRFSAERTGGSVSTLTIQRTQQEDSAVYLCASSLSSTGELFFGEGSRLTVL.

The CDR3: CASSPAGQNNVYNEQFF. The CDR3 DNA follows: TGTGCCAGCTCACCAGCGGGACAGAACAACGTTTACAATGAGCAGTTCTTC. The chain joins TRBV18 to TRBJ2-1; D is perhaps TRBD1 (7 bases). The CDR3 consists of 17 residues. V was cut by 2 bases and J by 4 bases, with 18 bases left in between. CDR1 and CDR2 (germline): KGHSH, LQKENI.

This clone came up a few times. CDR3 amino acids: CASSQDLGGGLREQYF. The CDR3 bases are TGCGCCAGCAGCCAAGATCTGGGGGGGGGCCTGCGCGAGCAGTACTTC. V usage is TRBV4-3 and J usage is TRBJ2-7, with a weak D call TRBD2 (7 bases). The V gene lost 0 bases and the J gene lost 6 bases, with 18 bases spanning the gap. From germline, CDR1 is LGHNA and CDR2 YSLEER. This CDR3 has 16 residues.

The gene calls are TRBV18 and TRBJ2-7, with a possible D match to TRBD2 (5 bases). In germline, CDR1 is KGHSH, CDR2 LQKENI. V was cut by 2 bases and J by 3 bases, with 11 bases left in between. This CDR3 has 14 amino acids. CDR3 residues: CASSPLGDHYEQYF. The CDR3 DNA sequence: TGTGCCAGCTCACCATTGGGAGATCACTACGAGCAGTACTTC.

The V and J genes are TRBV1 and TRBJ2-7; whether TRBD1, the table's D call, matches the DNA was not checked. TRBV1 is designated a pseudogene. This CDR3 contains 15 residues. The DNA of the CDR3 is TGCACCCTTGCTTTAGGGGGCCGCCTCAGATACGAGCAGTACTTC. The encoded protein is CTLALGGRLRYEQYF.

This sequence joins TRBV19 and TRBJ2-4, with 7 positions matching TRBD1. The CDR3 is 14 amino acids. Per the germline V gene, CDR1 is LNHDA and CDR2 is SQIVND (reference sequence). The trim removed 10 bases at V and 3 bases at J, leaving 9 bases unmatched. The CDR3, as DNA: TGTGCCACCAGTTCCCGACAGGGCAAAAACATTCAGTACTTC. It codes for CATSSRQGKNIQYF.

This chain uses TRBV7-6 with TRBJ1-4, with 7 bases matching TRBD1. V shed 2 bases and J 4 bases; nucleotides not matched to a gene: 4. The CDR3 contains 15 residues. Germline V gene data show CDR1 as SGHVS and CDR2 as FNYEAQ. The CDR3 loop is CASSLMTGLNEKLFF. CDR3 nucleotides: TGTGCCAGCAGCTTAATGACAGGGCTTAATGAAAAACTGTTTTTT. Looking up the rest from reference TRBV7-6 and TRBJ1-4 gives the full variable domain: GAGVSQSPRYKVTKRGQDVALRCDPISGHVSLYWYRQALGQGPEFLTYFNYEAQQDKSGLPNDRFSAERPEGSISTLTIQRTEQRDSAMYRCASSLMTGLNEKLFFGSGTQLSVL.

CDR3 protein: CASSLSVVAGILNEQFF. The CDR3, as DNA: TGTGCCAGCAGCCTGAGTGTGGTAGCGGGGATTCTTAATGAGCAGTTCTTC. The chain is built from TRBV5-4 and TRBJ2-1; TRBD2 agrees at 8 bases. J was trimmed by 7 bases and V by 4 bases; bases with no gene match: 16. The CDR3 has 17 amino acids. CDR1 and CDR2 (germline): SGHNT, YYREEE (reference sequence).

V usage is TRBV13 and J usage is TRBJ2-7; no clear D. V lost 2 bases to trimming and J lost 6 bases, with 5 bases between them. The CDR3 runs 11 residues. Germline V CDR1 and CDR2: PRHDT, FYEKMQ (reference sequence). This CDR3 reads CASSLRGEQYF. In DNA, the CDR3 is TGTGCCAGCAGCTTACGCGGCGAGCAGTACTTC.

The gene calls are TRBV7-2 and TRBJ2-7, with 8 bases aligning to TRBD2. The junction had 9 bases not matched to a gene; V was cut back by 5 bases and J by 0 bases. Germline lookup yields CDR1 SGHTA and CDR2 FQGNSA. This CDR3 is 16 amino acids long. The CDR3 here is CASSLGLAENSYEQYF. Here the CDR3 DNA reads TGTGCCAGCAGCCTAGGACTAGCTGAGAACTCCTACGAGCAGTACTTC.

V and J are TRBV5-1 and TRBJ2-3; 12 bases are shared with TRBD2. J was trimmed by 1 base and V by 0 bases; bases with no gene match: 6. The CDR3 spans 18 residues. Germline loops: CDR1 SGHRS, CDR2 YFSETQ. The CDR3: CASSLEPSGRAGTDTQYF. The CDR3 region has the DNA TGCGCCAGCAGCTTGGAGCCTAGCGGGAGGGCCGGCACAGATACGCAGTATTTT.

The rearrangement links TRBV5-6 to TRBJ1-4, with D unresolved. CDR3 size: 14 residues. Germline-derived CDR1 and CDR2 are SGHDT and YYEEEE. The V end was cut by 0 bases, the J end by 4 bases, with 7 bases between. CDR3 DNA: TGTGCCAGCAGCTTGGGGCGGCTTAATGAAAAACTGTTTTTT. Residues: CASSLGRLNEKLFF. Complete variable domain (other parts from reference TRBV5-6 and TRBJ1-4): DAGVTQSPTHLIKTRGQQVTLRCSPKSGHDTVSWYQQALGQGPQFIFQYYEEEERQRGNFPDRFSGHQFPNYSSELNVNALLLGDSALYLCASSLGRLNEKLFFGSGTQLSVL.

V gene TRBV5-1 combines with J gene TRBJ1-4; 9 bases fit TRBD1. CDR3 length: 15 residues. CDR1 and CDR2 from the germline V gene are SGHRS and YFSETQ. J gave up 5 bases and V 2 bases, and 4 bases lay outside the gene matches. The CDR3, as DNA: TGCGCCAGCAGCTTCAACAGGGGGCCCAATGAAAAACTGTTTTTT. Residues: CASSFNRGPNEKLFF.

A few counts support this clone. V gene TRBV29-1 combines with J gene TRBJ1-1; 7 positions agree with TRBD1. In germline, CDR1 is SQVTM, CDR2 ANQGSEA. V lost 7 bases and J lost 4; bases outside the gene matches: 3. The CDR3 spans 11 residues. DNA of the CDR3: TGCAGCGCCCCAGGGGGCACTGAAGCTTTCTTT. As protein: CSAPGGTEAFF.

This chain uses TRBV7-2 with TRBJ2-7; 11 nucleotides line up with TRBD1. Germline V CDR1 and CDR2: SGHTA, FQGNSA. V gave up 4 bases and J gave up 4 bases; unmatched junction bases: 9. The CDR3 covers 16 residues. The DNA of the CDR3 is TGTGCCAGCAGCTCCCGGGGGACAGGGGGTGTGTACGAGCAGTACTTC. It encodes CASSSRGTGGVYEQYF.

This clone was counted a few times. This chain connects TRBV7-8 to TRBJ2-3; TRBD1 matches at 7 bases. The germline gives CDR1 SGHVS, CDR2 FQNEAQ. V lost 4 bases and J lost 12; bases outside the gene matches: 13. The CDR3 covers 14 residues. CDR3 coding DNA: TGTGCCAGCAGCTCCATCCCCGGGACAGCCGATCAGTATTTT. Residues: CASSSIPGTADQYF. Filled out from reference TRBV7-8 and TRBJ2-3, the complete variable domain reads GAGVSQSPRYKVAKRGQDVALRCDPISGHVSLFWYQQALGQGPEFLTYFQNEAQLDKSGLPSDRFFAERPEGSVSTLKIQRTQQEDSAVYLCASSSIPGTADQYFGPGTRLTVL.

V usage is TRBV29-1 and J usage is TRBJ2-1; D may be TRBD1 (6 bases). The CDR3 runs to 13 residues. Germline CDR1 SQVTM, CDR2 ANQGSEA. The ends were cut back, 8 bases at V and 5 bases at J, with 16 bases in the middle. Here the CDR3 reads CSSSGQWDNEQFF. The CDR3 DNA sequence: TGCAGCTCTAGTGGACAGTGGGACAATGAGCAGTTCTTC.

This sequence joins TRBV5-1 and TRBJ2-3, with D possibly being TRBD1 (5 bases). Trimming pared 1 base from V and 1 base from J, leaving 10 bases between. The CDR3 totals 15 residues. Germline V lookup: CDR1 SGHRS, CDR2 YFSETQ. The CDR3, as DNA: TGCGCCAGCAGCTTGTCAGGGATGGGCACAGATACGCAGTATTTT. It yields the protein CASSLSGMGTDTQYF. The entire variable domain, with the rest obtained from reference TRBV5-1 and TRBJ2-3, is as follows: KAGVTQTPRYLIKTRGQQVTLSCSPISGHRSVSWYQQTPGQGLQFLFEYFSETQRNKGNFPGRFSGRQFSNSRSEMNVSTLELGDSALYLCASSLSGMGTDTQYFGPGTRLTVL.

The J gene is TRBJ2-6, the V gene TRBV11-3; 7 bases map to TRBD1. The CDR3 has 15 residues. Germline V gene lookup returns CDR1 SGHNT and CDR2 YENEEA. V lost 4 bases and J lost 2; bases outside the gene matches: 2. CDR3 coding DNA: TGTGCCAGCAGCTCCGACAGGGCTGGGGCCAACGTCCTGACTTTC. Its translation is CASSSDRAGANVLTF.

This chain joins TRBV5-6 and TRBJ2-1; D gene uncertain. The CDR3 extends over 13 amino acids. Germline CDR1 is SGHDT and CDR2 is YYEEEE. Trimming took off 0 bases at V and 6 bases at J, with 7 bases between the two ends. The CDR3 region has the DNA TGTGCCAGCAGCTTGGCGGGTCGCAATGAGCAGTTCTTC. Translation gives CASSLAGRNEQFF.